Reported below is one TCR beta chain. The data derive from a study of blood T cell repertoires in COVID-19. In the study overall: Sites across the United States, Italy and Spain contributed samples from acute and convalescent COVID-19.

V was shortened by 2 bases and J by 4 bases, with 6 bases between the two germline ends. The CDR3 extends over 12 amino acids. The germline CDR1 and CDR2 sequences are LGHDT and YNNKEL (reference sequence). The data were produced by immunoSEQ multiplex PCR, yet TCRdb's version contains in-frame clones alone and is incomplete. The sample lists about 100,000 clones, around 82% occurring once. Sequenced input: peripheral blood. The TCR sequence derives from a man between 60 and 75 years old with acute or convalescent COVID-19. The rearrangement links TRBV3-1 (or the pseudogene TRBV3-2) to TRBJ2-7; no clear D. Here the CDR3 DNA reads TGTGCCAGCAGCCAATCCGGGTACGAGCAGTACTTC. The encoded protein is CASSQSGYEQYF.